A single sample is the source of the 29 T cell receptor beta chains below, sequenced in a study of T cell responses to AZD1222 COVID-19 vaccine. Produced via immunoSEQ multiplex PCR; TCRdb's table is partial and in-frame only. This sample yields roughly 120,000 clones, of which over 80% are seen a single time; approximately 8% belongs to the top ten. Specimen: peripheral blood, collected 28 days after the second AZD1222 dose. The source is an adult who received the AZD1222 COVID-19 vaccine.

The chain combines TRBV27 with TRBJ1-5; D perhaps matches TRBD1 (6 bases). Trimming cost V 8 bases and J 0 bases, with 17 bases left between them. In germline, CDR1 is MNHEY, CDR2 SMNVEV (reference sequence). The CDR3 totals 16 residues. The CDR3, as DNA: TGTGCCAGCGCACCAATGGGGGGGGCTAGCAATCAGCCCCAGCATTTT. This translates into CASAPMGGASNQPQHF.

The J gene is TRBJ1-3, the V gene TRBV9, with TRBD1 matching over 7 bases. This CDR3 spans 16 amino acids. The germline gives CDR1 SGDLS, CDR2 YYNGEE. After removal of 4 bases from V and 0 bases from J, the junction contained 7 bases not matched to a gene. The CDR3 loop is CASSPSGQISGNTIYF. DNA of the CDR3: TGTGCCAGCAGCCCTTCGGGACAGATCTCTGGAAACACCATATATTTT.

This clone was observed at least ten times. The chain recombines TRBV5-1 with TRBJ2-7, with TRBD1 matching over 10 bases. Trimming took 6 bases from V and 2 from J; bases not matched to a gene: 14. CDR3 length: 17 residues. Per germline, CDR1 SGHRS and CDR2 YFSETQ. The CDR3 region is CASNLRAQGQGPYEQYF. Written as DNA, the CDR3 is TGCGCCAGCAACCTGAGGGCCCAGGGACAGGGGCCCTACGAGCAGTACTTC.

The rearrangement uses TRBV2 and TRBJ1-3; weak D call: TRBD1 (5 bases). The CDR3 loop spans 13 amino acids. The germline CDR1 and CDR2 sequences are SNHLY and FYNNEI. V lost 6 bases, J lost 3 bases, and 9 bases lay in between. CDR3 nucleotide sequence: TGTGCCAGCAGGTCGGACATTGGAAACACCATATATTTT. The encoded protein is CASRSDIGNTIYF. Full variable domain (rest looked up from reference TRBV2 and TRBJ1-3): EPEVTQTPSHQVTQMGQEVILRCVPISNHLYFYWYRQILGQKVEFLVSFYNNEISEKSEIFDDQFSVERPDGSNFTLKIRSTKLEDSAMYFCASRSDIGNTIYFGEGSWLTVV.

This clone has a handful of counts. The gene calls are TRBV6-5 and TRBJ1-2; perhaps TRBD1 as D (6 bases). The CDR3 length is 11 residues. Germline V lookup: CDR1 MNHEY, CDR2 SVGAGI. Trimming removed 7 bases from V and 8 bases from J, with 11 bases in between. The CDR3 spells CASTSGEGYTF. The CDR3, as DNA: TGTGCCAGCACTTCAGGGGAAGGCTACACCTTC.

The CDR3 protein is CAWSVGTGEQPQHF. The CDR3 coding sequence is TGTGCCTGGAGTGTCGGGACAGGGGAACAGCCCCAGCATTTT. This rearrangement joins TRBV30 to TRBJ1-5; 10 nucleotides agree with TRBD1. The germline V gene has CDR1 GTSNPN and CDR2 SVGIG (reference sequence). V lost 0 bases to trimming and J lost 7 bases; unmatched junction nucleotides: 3. The CDR3 has 14 amino acids. The full variable domain, in which reference TRBV30 and TRBJ1-5 provide the parts outside the CDR3, is SQTIHQWPATLVQPVGSPLSLECTVEGTSNPNLYWYRQAAGRGLQLLFYSVGIGQISSEVPQNLSASRPQDRQFILSSKKLLLSDSGFYLCAWSVGTGEQPQHFGDGTRLSIL.

The chain links TRBV5-1 to TRBJ2-5; 7 bases map to TRBD1. The CDR3 has 14 residues. Germline loops: CDR1 SGHRS, CDR2 YFSETQ. The trim removed 0 bases at V and 5 bases at J, leaving 4 bases unmatched. The CDR3 spells CASSLEGAEETQYF. CDR3 nucleotides: TGCGCCAGCAGCTTGGAGGGGGCGGAGGAGACCCAGTACTTC.

This chain's CDR3 is CASSFGHEQFF. In DNA form, the CDR3 reads TGTGCCAGCAGTTTCGGGCATGAGCAGTTCTTC. This chain connects TRBV27 to TRBJ2-1, with D unclear. Trimming shortened V by 3 bases and J by 8 bases, and 5 bases separated the two germline ends. The length of the CDR3 is 11 residues. The germline gives CDR1 MNHEY, CDR2 SMNVEV (reference sequence).

The chain uses TRBV3-1 (or the pseudogene TRBV3-2) and TRBJ2-7, with no clear D. Trimming took 0 bases from V and 0 from J, leaving 6 bases between them. Germline lookup yields CDR1 LGHDT and CDR2 YNNKEL (reference sequence). This CDR3 has 14 residues. The CDR3 spells CASSQERASYEQYF. For the CDR3, the DNA is TGTGCCAGCAGCCAAGAACGGGCCTCCTACGAGCAGTACTTC.

The V and J genes are TRBV7-9 and TRBJ1-6, with TRBD1 as a possible D gene (5 bases). Germline loops: CDR1 SEHNR, CDR2 FQNEAQ (reference sequence). This CDR3 spans 15 amino acids. V lost 5 bases and J 2 bases, leaving 10 bases between the germline ends. The CDR3 DNA sequence: TGTGCCAGCAGCCCCCAGGGTACCTATAATTCACCCCTCCACTTT. Translating gives CASSPQGTYNSPLHF.

The chain is built from TRBV2 and TRBJ1-1, with 11 bases lining up with TRBD1. After removal of 7 bases from V and 3 bases from J, the junction contained 4 bases not matched to a gene. The CDR3 length is 14 residues. Germline CDR1 reads SNHLY; CDR2 reads FYNNEI. The chain's CDR3 is CASNLGQGDTEAFF. CDR3 bases: TGTGCCAGCAATTTGGGACAGGGGGACACTGAAGCTTTCTTT.

The J gene is TRBJ2-5, the V gene TRBV5-4; 12 nucleotides match TRBD2. This CDR3 spans 14 amino acids. Germline V CDR1 and CDR2: SGHNT, YYREEE (reference sequence). V shed 6 bases and J 4 bases; nucleotides not matched to a gene: 4. CDR3 DNA sequence: TGTGCCAGCAATCCGGGACTAGCGGGAGAGACCCAGTACTTC. Its protein is CASNPGLAGETQYF.

The rearrangement joins TRBV5-4 to TRBJ2-5; 12 bases align to TRBD1. J was trimmed by 5 bases and V by 4 bases; bases with no gene match: 9. Germline V gene data show CDR1 as SGHNT and CDR2 as YYREEE (reference sequence). CDR3 length: 16 residues. CDR3 nucleotide sequence: TGTGCCAGCAGCCCCAGGGACAGGGGGCTGGGGGAGACCCAGTACTTC. It encodes CASSPRDRGLGETQYF.

CDR3 region: CAIIAPGYTEAFF. The DNA of the CDR3 is TGTGCCATCATTGCCCCAGGATACACTGAAGCTTTCTTT. This chain joins TRBV10-3 and TRBJ1-1, with D hard to call. The germline CDR1 and CDR2 sequences are ENHRY and SYGVKD. This CDR3 has 13 residues. Trimming cost V 7 bases and J 3 bases, with 12 bases left between them.

The chain is built from TRBV19 and TRBJ1-2, with 7 bases matching TRBD1. The CDR3 covers 13 residues. J gave up 2 bases and V 7 bases, and 4 bases lay outside the gene matches. Germline V gives CDR1 LNHDA, CDR2 SQIVND (reference sequence). The CDR3 region is CASNGQENYGYTF. The CDR3 nucleotides read TGTGCCAGTAACGGACAGGAGAACTATGGCTACACCTTC.

This clone was counted between two and nine times. This rearrangement joins TRBV5-1 to TRBJ1-6; D is unclear. Trimming pared 0 bases from V and 5 bases from J, leaving 6 bases between. This CDR3 is built from 14 residues. The germline CDR1 and CDR2 sequences are SGHRS and YFSETQ. The chain's CDR3 is CASSLERNNSPLHF. CDR3 coding DNA: TGCGCCAGCAGCTTGGAACGGAATAATTCACCCCTCCACTTT.

J is TRBJ1-2 and V is TRBV28; 8 bases line up with TRBD1. The J segment lost 4 bases and the V segment lost 7 bases, leaving 8 bases of the junction unmatched. Per the germline V gene, CDR1 is MDHEN and CDR2 is SYDVKM. The CDR3 sequence is 14 residues long. This chain's CDR3 is CASTRTGITYGYTF. The DNA of the CDR3 is TGTGCCAGCACCCGGACAGGGATTACCTATGGCTACACCTTC.

The chain combines TRBV7-8 with TRBJ1-1, with TRBD1 identical over 9 bases. Germline V CDR1 and CDR2: SGHVS, FQNEAQ. This CDR3 region has 18 residues. Trimming at V came to 5 bases and at J to 4 bases, leaving 17 bases not matched to a gene. CDR3 coding DNA: TGTGCCAGCAGCCCCACCGGGACAGGGCGGGGGAGTTCCACTGAAGCTTTCTTT. This translates into CASSPTGTGRGSSTEAFF.

This clone has a single count. J is TRBJ2-5 and V is TRBV28, with D perhaps matching TRBD1 (6 bases). V lost 4 bases to trimming and J lost 5 bases, with 17 bases between them. The germline CDR1 and CDR2 sequences are MDHEN and SYDVKM. The CDR3 covers 15 residues. CDR3 in DNA: TGTGCCAGCAGTTATCAGGGGCGTCCCGTGGAGACCCAGTACTTC. The encoded protein is CASSYQGRPVETQYF.

The chain couples TRBV3-1 (or the pseudogene TRBV3-2) to TRBJ2-5; possible D gene TRBD1, 7 bases. The CDR3 consists of 13 residues. V was clipped by 5 bases and J by 4 bases, with 11 bases between them. Germline-derived CDR1 and CDR2 are LGHDT and YNNKEL (reference sequence). The CDR3 coding sequence is TGTGCCAGCAGCTGGAGGGGGCGAGAGACCCAGTACTTC. Amino acid sequence: CASSWRGRETQYF.

This rearrangement joins TRBV28 to TRBJ2-3, with unresolved D. The CDR3 is 15 residues long. Germline-derived CDR1 and CDR2 are MDHEN and SYDVKM. With 7 bases removed from V and 0 bases from J, the gap between germline ends came to 14 bases. As DNA, the CDR3 is TGTGCCAGCACGGCGCGCTTGACTAGCACAGATACGCAGTATTTT. This codes for CASTARLTSTDTQYF.

This clone has more than one count but fewer than ten. V and J are TRBV18 and TRBJ1-2, with D possibly matching TRBD1 (5 bases). CDR1 is KGHSH and CDR2 is LQKENI in the germline V gene. CDR3 length: 13 residues. Trimming left V 5 bases short and J 6 bases short, with 13 bases between. The DNA for the CDR3 is TGTGCCAGCTCAGGGGCGGGTGGCGATGGCTACACCTTC. Protein product: CASSGAGGDGYTF. The variable domain in full, completed from reference TRBV18 and TRBJ1-2, reads NAGVMQNPRHLVRRRGQEARLRCSPMKGHSHVYWYRQLPEEGLKFMVYLQKENIIDESGMPKERFSAEFPKEGPSILRIQQVVRGDSAAYFCASSGAGGDGYTFGSGTRLTVV.

The chain links TRBV18 to TRBJ2-1; the match to TRBD1 covers 7 bases. J gave up 14 bases and V 5 bases, and 18 bases lay outside the gene matches. CDR1 KGHSH and CDR2 LQKENI come from the germline V gene. The CDR3 totals 15 residues. CDR3 in DNA: TGTGCCAGCTCATCGGGACAGATTCAGACCGGTCAGGAGTTCTTC. Translation gives CASSSGQIQTGQEFF.

J is TRBJ2-3 and V is TRBV6-6; possibly TRBD1 or TRBD2 for D (5 bases each). In germline, CDR1 is MNHNY, CDR2 SVGAGI (reference sequence). V gave up 2 bases and J gave up 3 bases, with 12 bases separating them. The CDR3 runs to 15 residues. This CDR3 is CASSYGGVDTDTQYF. Written as DNA, the CDR3 is TGTGCCAGCAGTTACGGGGGAGTAGATACAGATACGCAGTATTTT.

This clone has only one observation. The rearrangement joins TRBV28 to TRBJ2-7; no reliable D call. Germline V gene lookup returns CDR1 MDHEN and CDR2 SYDVKM. The CDR3 consists of 15 residues. V was shortened by 5 bases and J by 2 bases, with 16 bases between the two germline ends. CDR3: CASSLGVVITYEQYF. The CDR3 nucleotides are TGTGCCAGCAGTCTAGGAGTGGTTATAACCTACGAGCAGTACTTC.

The table lists this clone with a count of one. The rearrangement links TRBV7-2 to TRBJ2-2; D is possibly TRBD2 (6 bases). Germline values: CDR1 SGHTA, CDR2 FQGNSA. V was trimmed by 3 bases and J by 6 bases, leaving 8 bases between them. The CDR3 spans 13 residues. CDR3 region: CASSLAGSGELFF. CDR3 DNA: TGTGCCAGCAGCTTGGCGGGATCCGGGGAGCTGTTTTTT.

The rearrangement joins TRBV1 to TRBJ1-1; the table calls TRBD1, which could not be checked here. TRBV1 is marked as a pseudogene. The CDR3 extends over 17 amino acids. CDR3 sequence (DNA): TGCACCAGCAGCCAAGAAGTCCGACAGGGGGGGAACACTGAAGCTTTCTTT. This encodes CTSSQEVRQGGNTEAFF.

J is TRBJ2-6 and V is TRBV15; D assignment may be TRBD1 or TRBD2 (6 bases each). The CDR3 covers 15 residues. Germline lookup yields CDR1 LNHNV and CDR2 YYDKDF (reference sequence). V dropped 3 bases and J dropped 3 bases, with 9 bases sitting between them. CDR3 residues: CATSRGGFGANVLTF. Written as DNA, the CDR3 is TGTGCCACCAGCAGGGGGGGCTTTGGGGCCAACGTCCTGACTTTC.

The chain employs TRBV3-1 (or the pseudogene TRBV3-2) and TRBJ2-1; TRBD2 matches at 9 bases. J was trimmed by 8 bases and V by 4 bases; bases with no gene match: 9. CDR1 LGHDT and CDR2 YNNKEL come from the germline V gene (reference sequence). The CDR3 consists of 15 residues. In nucleotides, the CDR3 is TGTGCCAGCAGCCCCGAGAGGACTAGCGAGGATGAGCAGTTCTTC. Translated: CASSPERTSEDEQFF.